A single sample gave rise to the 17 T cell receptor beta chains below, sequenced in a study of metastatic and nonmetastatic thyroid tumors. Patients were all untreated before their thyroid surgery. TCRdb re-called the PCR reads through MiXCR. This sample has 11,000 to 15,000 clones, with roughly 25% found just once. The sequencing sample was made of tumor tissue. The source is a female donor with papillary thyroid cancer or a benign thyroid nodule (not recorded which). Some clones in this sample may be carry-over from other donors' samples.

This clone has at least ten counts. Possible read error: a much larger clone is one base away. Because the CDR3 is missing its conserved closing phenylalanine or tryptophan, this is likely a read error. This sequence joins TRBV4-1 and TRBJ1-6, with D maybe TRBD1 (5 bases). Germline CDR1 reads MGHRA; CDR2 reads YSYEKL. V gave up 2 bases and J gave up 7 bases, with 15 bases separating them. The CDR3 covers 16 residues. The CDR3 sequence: CASSQTGGIGNSPLHS. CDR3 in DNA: TGCGCCAGCAGCCAAACGGGGGGGATTGGGAATTCACCCCTCCACTCT.

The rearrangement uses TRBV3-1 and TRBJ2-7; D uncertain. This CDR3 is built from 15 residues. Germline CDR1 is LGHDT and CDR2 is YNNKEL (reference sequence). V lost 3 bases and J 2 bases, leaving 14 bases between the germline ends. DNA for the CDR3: TGTGCCAGCAGCCAGGCCTCCATTGGGACCTACGAGCAGTACTTC. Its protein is CASSQASIGTYEQYF.

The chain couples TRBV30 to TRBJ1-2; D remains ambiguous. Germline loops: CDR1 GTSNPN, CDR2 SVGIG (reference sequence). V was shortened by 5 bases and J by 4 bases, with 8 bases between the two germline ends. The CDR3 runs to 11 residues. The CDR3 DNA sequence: TGTGCCTGGGGAAAAGTCTATGGCTACACCTTC. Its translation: CAWGKVYGYTF.

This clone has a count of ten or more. The CDR3 DNA follows: TGTGCCAGCAGCATGAGTGGGGAACATCATCAGCCCCAGCATTTT. This gives the protein CASSMSGEHHQPQHF. The chain couples TRBV5-8 to TRBJ1-5; D ambiguous. There are 15 residues in the CDR3. Trimming cost V 4 bases and J 5 bases, with 16 bases left between them. Per germline, CDR1 SGHTS and CDR2 YDEGEE. The variable domain in full, with the rest retrieved from reference TRBV5-8 and TRBJ1-5, is EAGVTQSPTHLIKTRGQQATLRCSPISGHTSVYWYQQALGLGLQFLLWYDEGEERNRGNFPPRFSGRQFPNYSSELNVNALELEDSALYLCASSMSGEHHQPQHFGDGTRLSIL.

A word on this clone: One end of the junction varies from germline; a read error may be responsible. CDR3: CSARSQGCSPIHF. DNA of the CDR3: TGCAGTGCTAGATCTCAGGGATGTTCACCCATCCACTTT. V gene TRBV20-1 combines with J gene TRBJ1-6, with D perhaps matching TRBD1 (5 bases). This CDR3 has 13 residues. Germline CDR1 and CDR2: DFQATT and SNEGSKA (reference sequence).

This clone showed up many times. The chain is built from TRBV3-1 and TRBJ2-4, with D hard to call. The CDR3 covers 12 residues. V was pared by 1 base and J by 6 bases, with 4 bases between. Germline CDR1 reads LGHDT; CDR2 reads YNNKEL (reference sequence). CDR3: CASSQGANIQYF. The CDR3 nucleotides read TGTGCCAGCAGCCAAGGGGCAAACATTCAGTACTTC.

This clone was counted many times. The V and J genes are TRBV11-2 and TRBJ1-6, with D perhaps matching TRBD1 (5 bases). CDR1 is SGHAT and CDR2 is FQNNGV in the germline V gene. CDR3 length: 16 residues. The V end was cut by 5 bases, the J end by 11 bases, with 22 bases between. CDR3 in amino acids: CASSRGSQRVSPPLHF. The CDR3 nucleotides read TGTGCCAGCAGCCGGGGGAGCCAGCGAGTAAGCCCACCCCTCCACTTT.

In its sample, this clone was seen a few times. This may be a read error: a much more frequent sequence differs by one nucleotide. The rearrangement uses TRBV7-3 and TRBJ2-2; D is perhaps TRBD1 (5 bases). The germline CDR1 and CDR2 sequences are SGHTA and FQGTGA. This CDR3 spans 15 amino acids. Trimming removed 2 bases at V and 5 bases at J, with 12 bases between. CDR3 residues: CASSLVQGGTGELFF. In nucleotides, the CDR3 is TGTGCCAGCAGCTTAGTCCAGGGTGGGACCGGGGAGCTGTTTTTT.

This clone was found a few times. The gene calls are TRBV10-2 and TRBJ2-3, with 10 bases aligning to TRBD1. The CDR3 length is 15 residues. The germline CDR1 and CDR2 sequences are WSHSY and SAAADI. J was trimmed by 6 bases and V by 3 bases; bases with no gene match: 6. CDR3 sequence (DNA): TGCGCCAGCAGTGAAATGACAGGGGGCAGGGATACGCAGTATTTT. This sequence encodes CASSEMTGGRDTQYF.

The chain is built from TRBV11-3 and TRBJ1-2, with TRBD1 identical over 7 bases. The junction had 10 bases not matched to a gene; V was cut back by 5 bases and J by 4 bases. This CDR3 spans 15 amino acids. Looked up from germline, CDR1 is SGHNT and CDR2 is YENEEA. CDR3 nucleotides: TGTGCCAGCAGCCCACAGGGGTCGGACCCCTATGGCTACACCTTC. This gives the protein CASSPQGSDPYGYTF.

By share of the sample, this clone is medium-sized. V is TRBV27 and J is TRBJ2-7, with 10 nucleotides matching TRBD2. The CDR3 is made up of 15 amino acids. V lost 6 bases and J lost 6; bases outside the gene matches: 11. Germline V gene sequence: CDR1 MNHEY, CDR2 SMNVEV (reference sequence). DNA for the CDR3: TGTGCCAGCAGGGGGATCAGCGGGAGGGCGGGCGAGCAGTACTTC. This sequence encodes CASRGISGRAGEQYF.

CDR3 sequence (DNA): TGTGCCAGCAGCCGGCAGTATAATCAGCCCCAGCATTTT. Translated: CASSRQYNQPQHF. V and J are TRBV11-2 and TRBJ1-5, with D unclear. CDR1 SGHAT and CDR2 FQNNGV come from the germline V gene. This CDR3 has 13 residues. V lost 5 bases and J lost 4, with 9 bases in between.

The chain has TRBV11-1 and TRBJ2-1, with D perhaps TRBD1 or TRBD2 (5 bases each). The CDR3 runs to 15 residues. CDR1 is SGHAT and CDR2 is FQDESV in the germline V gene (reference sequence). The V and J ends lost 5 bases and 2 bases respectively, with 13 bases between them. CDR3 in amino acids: CASSLSQGAYNEQFF. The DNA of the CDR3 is TGTGCCAGCAGCCTGAGCCAGGGAGCCTACAATGAGCAGTTCTTC.

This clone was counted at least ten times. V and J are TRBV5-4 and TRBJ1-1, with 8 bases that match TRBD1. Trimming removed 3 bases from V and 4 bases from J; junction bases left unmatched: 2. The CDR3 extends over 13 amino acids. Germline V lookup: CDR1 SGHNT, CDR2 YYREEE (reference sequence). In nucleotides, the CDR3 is TGTGCCAGCAGCTCCAGGGGGCCCACTGAAGCTTTCTTT. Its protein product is CASSSRGPTEAFF.

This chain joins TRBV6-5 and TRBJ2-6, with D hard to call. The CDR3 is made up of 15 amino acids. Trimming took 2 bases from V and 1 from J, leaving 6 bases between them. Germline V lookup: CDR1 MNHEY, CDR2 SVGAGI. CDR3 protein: CASSYRPSGANVLTF. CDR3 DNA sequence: TGTGCCAGCAGTTACCGGCCTTCTGGGGCCAACGTCCTGACTTTC.

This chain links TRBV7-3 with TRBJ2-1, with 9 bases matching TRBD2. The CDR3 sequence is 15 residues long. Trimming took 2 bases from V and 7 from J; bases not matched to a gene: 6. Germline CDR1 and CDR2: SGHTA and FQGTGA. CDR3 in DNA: TGTGCCAGCAGCTTAGGCGGGAGGGCCGTTAATGAGCAGTTCTTC. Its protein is CASSLGGRAVNEQFF.

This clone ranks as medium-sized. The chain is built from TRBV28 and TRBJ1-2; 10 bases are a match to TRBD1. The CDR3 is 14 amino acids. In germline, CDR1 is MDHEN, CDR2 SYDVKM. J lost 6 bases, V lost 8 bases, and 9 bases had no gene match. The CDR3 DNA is TGTGCCAGCGGCCGAGAGGGACAGGGGAATGGCTACACCTTC. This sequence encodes CASGREGQGNGYTF.